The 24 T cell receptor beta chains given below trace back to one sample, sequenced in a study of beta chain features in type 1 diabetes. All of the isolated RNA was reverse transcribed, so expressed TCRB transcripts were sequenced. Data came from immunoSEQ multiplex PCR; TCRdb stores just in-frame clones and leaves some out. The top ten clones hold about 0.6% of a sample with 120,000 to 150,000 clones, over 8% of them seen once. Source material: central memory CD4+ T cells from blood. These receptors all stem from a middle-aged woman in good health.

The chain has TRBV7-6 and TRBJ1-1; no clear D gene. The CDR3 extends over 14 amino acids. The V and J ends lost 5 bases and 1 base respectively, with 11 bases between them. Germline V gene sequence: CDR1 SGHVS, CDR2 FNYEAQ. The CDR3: CASSEETGNTEAFF. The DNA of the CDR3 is TGTGCCAGCAGCGAAGAAACGGGGAACACTGAAGCTTTCTTT.

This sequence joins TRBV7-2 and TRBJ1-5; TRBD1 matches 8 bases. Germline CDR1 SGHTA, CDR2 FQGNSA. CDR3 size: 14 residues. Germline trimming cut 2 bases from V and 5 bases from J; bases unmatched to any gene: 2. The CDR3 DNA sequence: TGTGCCAGCAGCTTACGACAGGGGTATCAGCCCCAGCATTTT. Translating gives CASSLRQGYQPQHF. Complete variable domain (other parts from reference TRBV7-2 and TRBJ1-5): GAGVSQSPSNKVTEKGKDVELRCDPISGHTALYWYRQSLGQGLEFLIYFQGNSAPDKSGLPSDRFSAERTGGSVSTLTIQRTQQEDSAVYLCASSLRQGYQPQHFGDGTRLSIL.

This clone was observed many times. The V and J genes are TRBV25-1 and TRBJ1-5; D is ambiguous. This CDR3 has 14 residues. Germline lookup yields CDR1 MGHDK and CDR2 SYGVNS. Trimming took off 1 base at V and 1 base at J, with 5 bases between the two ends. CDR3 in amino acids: CASSESGSNQPQHF. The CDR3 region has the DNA TGTGCCAGCAGTGAATCGGGGAGCAATCAGCCCCAGCATTTT.

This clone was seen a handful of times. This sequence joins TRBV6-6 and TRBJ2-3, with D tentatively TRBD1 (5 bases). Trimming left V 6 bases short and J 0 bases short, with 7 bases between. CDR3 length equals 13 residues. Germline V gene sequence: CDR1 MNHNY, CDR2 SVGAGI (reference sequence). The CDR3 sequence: CASRDKSTDTQYF. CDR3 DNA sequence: TGTGCCAGCAGGGACAAGAGCACAGATACGCAGTATTTT.

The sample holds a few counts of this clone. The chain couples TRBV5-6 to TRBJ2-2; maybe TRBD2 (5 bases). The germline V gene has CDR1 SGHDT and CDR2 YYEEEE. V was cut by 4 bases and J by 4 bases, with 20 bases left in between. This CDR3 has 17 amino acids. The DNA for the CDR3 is TGTGCCAGCAGCCCCCCCTCCAGAGGAGGCGGCACCGGGGAGCTGTTTTTT. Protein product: CASSPPSRGGGTGELFF.

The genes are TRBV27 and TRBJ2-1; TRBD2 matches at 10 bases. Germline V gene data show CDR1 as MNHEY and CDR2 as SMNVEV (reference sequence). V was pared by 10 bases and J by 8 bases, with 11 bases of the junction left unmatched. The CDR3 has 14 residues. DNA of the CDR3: TGTGCCACTGAGCGGGGGGGCCTGAGACATGAGCAGTTCTTC. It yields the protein CATERGGLRHEQFF.

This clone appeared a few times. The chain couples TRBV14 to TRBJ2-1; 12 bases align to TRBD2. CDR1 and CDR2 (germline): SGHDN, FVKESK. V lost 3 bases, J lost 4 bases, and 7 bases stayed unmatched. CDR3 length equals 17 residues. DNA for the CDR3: TGTGCCAGCAGCCAGAGGGCTAGCGGGGGGGTATACAATGAGCAGTTCTTC. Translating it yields CASSQRASGGVYNEQFF.

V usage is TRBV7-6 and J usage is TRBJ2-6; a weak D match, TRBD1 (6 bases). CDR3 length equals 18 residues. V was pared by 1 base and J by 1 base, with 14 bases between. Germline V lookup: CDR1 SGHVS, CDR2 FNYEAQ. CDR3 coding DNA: TGTGCCAGCAGCTTAGAGACAGGACCTTCTTCTGGGGCCAACGTCCTGACTTTC. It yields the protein CASSLETGPSSGANVLTF.

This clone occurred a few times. The DNA of the CDR3 is TGTGCCAGCAGCGAGACTATCTCGCAAGAGACCCAGTACTTC. Its protein product is CASSETISQETQYF. This chain joins TRBV7-2 and TRBJ2-5; D might be TRBD2 (5 bases). V was pared by 5 bases and J by 2 bases, with 12 bases between. The germline CDR1 and CDR2 sequences are SGHTA and FQGNSA. CDR3 size: 14 residues.

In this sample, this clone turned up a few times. The CDR3 loop reads CASRTERGSYEQYF. As DNA, the CDR3 is TGCGCCAGCAGGACCGAGCGGGGATCCTACGAGCAGTACTTC. The chain recombines TRBV5-1 with TRBJ2-7; TRBD2 agrees at 7 bases. The CDR3 consists of 14 residues. V lost 5 bases to trimming and J lost 1 base; unmatched junction nucleotides: 6. Germline V gene data show CDR1 as SGHRS and CDR2 as YFSETQ.

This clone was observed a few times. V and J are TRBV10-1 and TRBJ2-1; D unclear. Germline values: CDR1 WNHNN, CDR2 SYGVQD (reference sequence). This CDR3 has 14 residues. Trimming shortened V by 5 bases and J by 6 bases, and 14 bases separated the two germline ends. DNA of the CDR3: TGCGCCAGCAGTCCCACCCAGCGAGGCAATGAGCAGTTCTTC. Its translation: CASSPTQRGNEQFF.

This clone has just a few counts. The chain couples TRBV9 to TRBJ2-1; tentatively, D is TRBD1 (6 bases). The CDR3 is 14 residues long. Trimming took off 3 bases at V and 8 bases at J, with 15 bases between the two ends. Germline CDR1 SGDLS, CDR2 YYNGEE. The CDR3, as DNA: TGTGCCAGCAGCGGGAGCCACAGGGTTGATGAGCAGTTCTTC. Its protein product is CASSGSHRVDEQFF.

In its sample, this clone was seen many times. CDR3 DNA sequence: TGTGCCAGCAGCCAAGATCGGGGGGTTCCCTCCAATGAGCAGTTCTTC. The encoded protein is CASSQDRGVPSNEQFF. The chain couples TRBV4-2 to TRBJ2-1, with 7 positions matching TRBD2. Trimming took 0 bases from V and 6 from J; bases not matched to a gene: 8. The germline V gene has CDR1 LGHNA and CDR2 YNFKEQ. This CDR3 is built from 16 residues.

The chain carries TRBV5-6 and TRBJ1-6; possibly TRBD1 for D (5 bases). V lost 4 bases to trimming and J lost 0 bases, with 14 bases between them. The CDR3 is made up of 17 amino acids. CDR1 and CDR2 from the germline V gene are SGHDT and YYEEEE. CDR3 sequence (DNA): TGTGCCAGCAGCCCCCCACAGGAAAGCTCCTATAATTCACCCCTCCACTTT. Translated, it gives CASSPPQESSYNSPLHF. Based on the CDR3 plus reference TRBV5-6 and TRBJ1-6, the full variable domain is DAGVTQSPTHLIKTRGQQVTLRCSPKSGHDTVSWYQQALGQGPQFIFQYYEEEERQRGNFPDRFSGHQFPNYSSELNVNALLLGDSALYLCASSPPQESSYNSPLHFGNGTRLTVT.

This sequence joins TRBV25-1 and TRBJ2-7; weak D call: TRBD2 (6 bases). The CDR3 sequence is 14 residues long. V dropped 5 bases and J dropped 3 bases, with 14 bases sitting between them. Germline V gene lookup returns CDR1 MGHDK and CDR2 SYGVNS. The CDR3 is CASSPGVTSYEQYF. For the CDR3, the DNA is TGTGCCAGCAGTCCGGGGGTCACAAGCTACGAGCAGTACTTC.

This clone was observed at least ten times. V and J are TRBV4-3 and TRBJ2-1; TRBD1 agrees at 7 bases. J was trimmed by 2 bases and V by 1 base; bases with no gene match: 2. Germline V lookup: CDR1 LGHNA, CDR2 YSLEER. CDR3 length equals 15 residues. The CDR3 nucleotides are TGCGCCAGCAGCCAAGGACAGGGACCCTACAATGAGCAGTTCTTC. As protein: CASSQGQGPYNEQFF.

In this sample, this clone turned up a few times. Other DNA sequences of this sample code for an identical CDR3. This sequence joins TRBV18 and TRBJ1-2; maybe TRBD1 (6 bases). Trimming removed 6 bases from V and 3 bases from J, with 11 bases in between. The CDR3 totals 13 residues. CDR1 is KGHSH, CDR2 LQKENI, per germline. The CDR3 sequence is CASSPDRDYGYTF. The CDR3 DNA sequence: TGTGCCAGCTCTCCGGACAGAGACTATGGCTACACCTTC. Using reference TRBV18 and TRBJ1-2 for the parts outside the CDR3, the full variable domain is NAGVMQNPRHLVRRRGQEARLRCSPMKGHSHVYWYRQLPEEGLKFMVYLQKENIIDESGMPKERFSAEFPKEGPSILRIQQVVRGDSAAYFCASSPDRDYGYTFGSGTRLTVV.

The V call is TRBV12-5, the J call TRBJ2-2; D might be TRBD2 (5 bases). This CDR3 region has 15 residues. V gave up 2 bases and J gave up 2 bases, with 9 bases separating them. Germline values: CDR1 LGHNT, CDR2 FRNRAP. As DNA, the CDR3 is TGTGCTAGTGGTTTGTGGACTTCTAACACCGGGGAGCTGTTTTTT. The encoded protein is CASGLWTSNTGELFF.

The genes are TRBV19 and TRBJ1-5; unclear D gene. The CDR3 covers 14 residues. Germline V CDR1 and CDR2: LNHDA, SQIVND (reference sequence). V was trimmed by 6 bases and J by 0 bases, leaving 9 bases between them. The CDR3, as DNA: TGTGCCAGTAGGGACGGGGTTAGCAATCAGCCCCAGCATTTT. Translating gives CASRDGVSNQPQHF.

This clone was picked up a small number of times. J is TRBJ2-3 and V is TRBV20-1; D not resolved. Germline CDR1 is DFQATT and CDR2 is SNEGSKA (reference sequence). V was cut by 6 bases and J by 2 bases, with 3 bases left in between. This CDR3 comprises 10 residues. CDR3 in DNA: TGCAGTGCCCACACAGATACGCAGTATTTT. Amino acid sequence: CSAHTDTQYF.

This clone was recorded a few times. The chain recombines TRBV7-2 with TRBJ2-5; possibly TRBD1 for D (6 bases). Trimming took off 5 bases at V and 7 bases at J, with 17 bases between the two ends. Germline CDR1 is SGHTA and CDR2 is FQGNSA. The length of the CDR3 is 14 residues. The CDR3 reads CASSPNRDLRTQYF. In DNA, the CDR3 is TGTGCCAGCAGCCCCAACAGGGATTTGAGGACCCAGTACTTC.

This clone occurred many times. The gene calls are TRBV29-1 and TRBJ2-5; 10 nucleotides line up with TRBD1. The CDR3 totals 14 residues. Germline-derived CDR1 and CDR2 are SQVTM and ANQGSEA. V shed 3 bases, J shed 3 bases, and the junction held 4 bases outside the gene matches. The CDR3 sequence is CSVDVTGGEETQYF. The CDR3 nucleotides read TGCAGCGTTGATGTGACAGGGGGCGAAGAGACCCAGTACTTC.

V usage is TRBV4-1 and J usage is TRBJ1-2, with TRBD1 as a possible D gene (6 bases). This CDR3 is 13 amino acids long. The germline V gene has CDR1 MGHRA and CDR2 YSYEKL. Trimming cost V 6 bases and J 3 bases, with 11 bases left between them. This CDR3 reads CASSLGGDYGYTF. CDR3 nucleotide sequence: TGCGCCAGCAGTCTAGGGGGGGACTATGGCTACACCTTC.

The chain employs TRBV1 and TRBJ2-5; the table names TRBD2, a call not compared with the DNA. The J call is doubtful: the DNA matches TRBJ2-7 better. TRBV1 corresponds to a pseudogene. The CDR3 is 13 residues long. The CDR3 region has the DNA TGCACCAGCCCCTGCCGGGTCCCCCACGAGCAGTACTTC. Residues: CTSPCRVPHEQYF.